The source of this T cell receptor beta chain is a study of human T cells and chemical hapten exposure. Study background: Weekly administration of diphenylcyclopropenone to the scalp of patients continued throughout the roughly 23-week study. Study results and limitations: Controls had significantly fewer large CDR3 similarity clusters than were formed by expanded TCRs.

Specified time point: patch test 1, 2 weeks after DPC sensitization. Treatment here: therapeutic diphenylcyclopropenone sensitization with weekly scalp DPC. MiXCR was run by TCRdb on the RACE reads, yielding one entry per CDR3 protein. Of fewer than 500,000 distinct CDR3 sequences listed, roughly 5% are singletons. The junction had 16 bases not matched to a gene; V was cut back by 4 bases and J by 8 bases. CDR3 length: 17 amino acids. CDR1 SGHRS and CDR2 YFSETQ come from the germline V gene. On this clonotype itself: Its antigen remains unknown.

This receptor was taken from a woman in her forties or fifties with alopecia areata. Some clones in this sample may be carry-over from other donors' samples. V gene TRBV5-1 combines with J gene TRBJ1-5, with 9 bases identical to TRBD1. Sample: whole blood, taken in connection with sensitization to the hapten diphenylcyclopropenone (DPC). CDR3 DNA sequence: TGCGCCAGCAGCCCCGGCCCTCGGACAGGGGACATTGAGCCCCAGCATTTT. Amino acid sequence: CASSPGPRTGDIEPQHF.